This T cell receptor (beta chain) was recorded in a study of T cells in narcolepsy. In germline, CDR1 is SGHTS, CDR2 YDEGEE. This CDR3 has 15 residues. V lost 0 bases, J lost 7 bases, and 2 bases stayed unmatched. Repertoires were generated with immunoSEQ multiplex PCR, while TCRdb's copy carries only in-frame clones and drops some. The repertoire consists of some 20,000 clones, with around 83% occurring once and the leading ten covering over 1.5%. The sample taken for sequencing was memory (CD45RA-) CD4+ T cells from blood. The sequence derives from a human donor in good health. The V gene is TRBV5-8, the J gene TRBJ1-6, with 9 positions matching TRBD1. The CDR3 sequence: CASSLGGQGNSPLHF. Here the CDR3 DNA reads TGTGCCAGCAGCTTGGGAGGACAGGGGAATTCACCCCTCCACTTT.